Sequencing of this T cell receptor beta chain was carried out in a study of OX40 agonist ivuxolimab in advanced cancers. This table comes from immunoSEQ multiplex PCR, and its TCRdb copy is limited to in-frame clones, with some not included. The sample yields about 56,000 clones, about 83% seen once. Study-level findings and limits: At doses 0.1 to 3.0 mg/kg, CD4+ and CD8+ clones expanded. Specificity for antigen went undetermined in the expanded peripheral T cells. Some nonresponders additionally presented with little normalized T-cell clonal expansion.

Blood sampling took place at baseline, cycle 4 day 1, and cycle 7 day 1. As regards this clone: Antigen specificity is unknown.

The TCR sequence derives from an adult with an advanced solid tumor such as melanoma, head and neck, liver or kidney cancer. This material consisted of CD4+ or CD8+ T cells sorted from blood, taken in a trial of the OX40 agonist ivuxolimab.

CDR3 DNA: TGTGCCAGCAGCGCGGTCTCTGGAAACACCATATATTTT. Protein product: CASSAVSGNTIYF. The chain combines TRBV6-1 with TRBJ1-3; unclear D gene. There are 13 residues in the CDR3. The V end was cut by 6 bases, the J end by 0 bases, with 6 bases between. The germline gives CDR1 MNHNS, CDR2 SASEGT.